This record looks at one T cell receptor (beta chain) sequence and its context. Its specificity is unknown. The sample originates from a study of OX40 agonist ivuxolimab in advanced cancers. The overall study: Ivuxolimab doses were 0.01, 0.1, 0.3, 1.5, 3 or 10 mg/kg every 2 weeks. Points from the study as a whole: The 0.1-3.0 mg/kg partial responders had among the lowest clonal expansion.

This CDR3 is 15 amino acids long. With 1 base clipped from V and 4 bases from J, the junction kept 5 bases outside the gene matches. Germline values: CDR1 SGHRS, CDR2 YFSETQ. TCRdb keeps only in-frame clones here, not all; method: immunoSEQ multiplex PCR. The repertoire has more than 70,000 clones, roughly 91% of them found once; the top ten carry 13% to 15%. V and J are TRBV5-1 and TRBJ2-3; 8 positions agree with TRBD2. This sequence originates from an adult with an advanced solid tumor such as melanoma, head and neck, liver or kidney cancer. The sample consisted of CD4+ or CD8+ T cells sorted from blood, taken in a trial of the OX40 agonist ivuxolimab. The CDR3 DNA reads as TGCGCCAGCAGCTTGAGCGGGGGCGGCCCAGATACGCAGTATTTT. It is translated as CASSLSGGGPDTQYF.